What follows are 20 T cell receptor beta chains derived from one specimen sequenced in a study of identical twins. MiXCR was run by TCRdb on the 5' RACE reads, yielding one entry per CDR3 protein. The table records some 690,000 distinct CDR3 sequences, 21% of them present only once. These sequences were also reported in another study, on T cells expressing NK-cell markers.

Material: PBMCs. Receptors originate from a woman aged 18-30 years in good health.

The V call is TRBV20-1, the J call TRBJ1-2; D may be TRBD1 (5 bases). Trimming took 3 bases from V and 5 from J, leaving 16 bases between them. The V gene's germline CDR1 is DFQATT and CDR2 SNEGSKA (reference sequence). The CDR3 covers 14 residues. This CDR3 is CSARAVRAGYGYTF. CDR3 in DNA: TGCAGTGCTAGGGCCGTCAGGGCGGGATATGGCTACACCTTC.

This clonotype came up a few times. This rearrangement joins TRBV6-2 or TRBV6-3 to TRBJ1-2; 9 nucleotides agree with TRBD1. The CDR3 is 16 amino acids. With V trimmed by 2 bases and J by 6 bases, 10 bases remained unmatched. Germline CDR1 reads MNHEY; CDR2 reads SVGEGT. CDR3 residues: CASSYTRDRVADGYTF. The DNA for the CDR3 is TGTGCCAGCAGTTACACCAGGGACAGGGTTGCAGATGGCTACACCTTC.

V and J are TRBV9 and TRBJ1-2; TRBD1 agrees at 10 bases. Trimming removed 3 bases from V and 10 bases from J; junction bases left unmatched: 6. This CDR3 has 13 amino acids. The germline V gene has CDR1 SGDLS and CDR2 YYNGEE. The CDR3 DNA sequence: TGTGCCAGCAGCGCCGGACAGGGGGTTTCCTACACCTTC. Translating it yields CASSAGQGVSYTF.

This chain uses TRBV7-9 with TRBJ1-6, with 10 bases that match TRBD1. J lost 10 bases, V lost 5 bases, and 8 bases had no gene match. Germline loops: CDR1 SEHNR, CDR2 FQNEAQ (reference sequence). CDR3 size: 15 residues. This CDR3 reads CASSRSGTGESPLHF. The CDR3 coding sequence is TGTGCCAGCAGCCGGTCCGGGACAGGGGAGTCACCCCTCCACTTT. The full variable domain, completed using reference TRBV7-9 and TRBJ1-6, is DTGVSQNPRHKITKRGQNVTFRCDPISEHNRLYWYRQTLGQGPEFLTYFQNEAQLEKSRLLSDRFSAERPKGSFSTLEIQRTEQGDSAMYLCASSRSGTGESPLHFGNGTRLTVT.

The rearrangement links TRBV29-1 to TRBJ2-5, with 8 bases identical to TRBD1. V shed 6 bases and J 4 bases; nucleotides not matched to a gene: 10. From germline, CDR1 is SQVTM and CDR2 ANQGSEA. This CDR3 is 14 amino acids long. CDR3 region: CSVRTGNPPETQYF. In DNA, the CDR3 is TGCAGCGTCAGGACAGGGAACCCCCCAGAGACCCAGTACTTC.

The chain employs TRBV7-9 and TRBJ2-1, with 13 bases aligning to TRBD2. The V gene end was trimmed by 1 base and the J gene end by 10 bases; junction bases not matched to a gene: 7. This CDR3 has 16 residues. CDR1 SEHNR and CDR2 FQNEAQ come from the germline V gene (reference sequence). The CDR3 loop is CASSLDGTSGIGEQFF. CDR3 in DNA: TGTGCCAGCAGCTTAGATGGGACTAGCGGGATTGGCGAGCAGTTCTTC.

CDR3 loop: CASSQDGRVDSPLHF. CDR3 nucleotide sequence: TGCGCCAGCAGCCAAGATGGCAGGGTGGATTCACCCCTCCACTTT. V gene TRBV4-3 combines with J gene TRBJ1-6; D is possibly TRBD1 (5 bases). The CDR3 is 15 residues long. V lost 0 bases and J lost 8, with 11 bases in between. The germline gives CDR1 LGHNA, CDR2 YSLEER.

This clonotype was seen a handful of times. The chain has TRBV5-1 and TRBJ2-7; D not certain. This CDR3 has 11 amino acids. Germline V gives CDR1 SGHRS, CDR2 YFSETQ. V was trimmed by 2 bases and J by 8 bases, leaving 8 bases between them. The CDR3 protein is CASSFGFQQYF. The CDR3 DNA reads as TGCGCCAGCAGCTTCGGGTTCCAGCAGTACTTC.

The chain recombines TRBV20-1 with TRBJ2-7; D is uncertain. This CDR3 has 12 residues. V lost 6 bases to trimming and J lost 7 bases, with 16 bases between them. CDR1 and CDR2 from the germline V gene are DFQATT and SNEGSKA (reference sequence). CDR3 DNA: TGCAGTGCGTTAGGGTTCCATGGGGAGCAGTACTTC. This gives the protein CSALGFHGEQYF.

The sample holds a few counts of this clonotype. J is TRBJ1-3 and V is TRBV11-2; perhaps TRBD1 as D (5 bases). Germline CDR1 is SGHAT and CDR2 is FQNNGV. V was shortened by 2 bases and J by 0 bases, with 17 bases between the two germline ends. The CDR3 sequence is 18 residues long. In DNA form, the CDR3 reads TGTGCCAGCAGCTTAAAGGTGCCAGGGCACTCCTCTGGAAACACCATATATTTT. This translates into CASSLKVPGHSSGNTIYF.

Turning to this clonotype: The junction and the germline gene differ at one end; a read error may be behind it. The gene calls are TRBV5-1 and TRBJ2-3; 9 positions match TRBD2. CDR3 length: 13 amino acids. Germline loops: CDR1 SGHRS, CDR2 YFSETQ. CDR3 in DNA: TGCGCCAGCAGCTTGGAAGTGGCGGGGGGGTGTAATTTT. Translated, it gives CASSLEVAGGCNF.

The rearrangement joins TRBV12-3 or TRBV12-4 to TRBJ2-5; D is unclear. The ends were cut back, 8 bases at V and 5 bases at J, with 9 bases in the middle. The CDR3 covers 11 residues. CDR3 in DNA: TGTGCCAGCCGGAGTAAGGAGACCCAGTACTTC. It is translated as CASRSKETQYF.

This clonotype was picked up a small number of times. The V gene is TRBV5-5, the J gene TRBJ2-7; the D gene could be TRBD1 or TRBD2 (5 bases each). The CDR3 spans 16 residues. Germline loops: CDR1 SGHKS, CDR2 YYEKEE (reference sequence). V dropped 5 bases and J dropped 0 bases, with 18 bases sitting between them. The CDR3 spells CASSSSTGTFSYEQYF. Written as DNA, the CDR3 is TGTGCCAGCAGTTCATCGACCGGGACGTTCTCCTACGAGCAGTACTTC.

A few counts support this clonotype. The chain employs TRBV20-1 and TRBJ2-1, with 9 bases that match TRBD2. This CDR3 is 12 amino acids long. Germline assignment: CDR1 DFQATT and CDR2 SNEGSKA (reference sequence). J gave up 9 bases and V 4 bases, and 4 bases lay outside the gene matches. The CDR3 nucleotides read TGCAGTGCTACGCGGGAGGGCCCTGAGCAGTTCTTC. Translation: CSATREGPEQFF.

This clonotype has more than one count but fewer than ten. The chain has TRBV10-2 and TRBJ2-6; D not certain. Trimming pared 6 bases from V and 0 bases from J, leaving 15 bases between. The CDR3 covers 17 residues. Germline-derived CDR1 and CDR2 are WSHSY and SAAADI. The CDR3 reads CASRHWVGNSGANVLTF. CDR3 nucleotides: TGCGCCAGCAGGCATTGGGTTGGGAACTCTGGGGCCAACGTCCTGACTTTC.

The rearrangement links TRBV10-2 to TRBJ2-7, with a possible D match to TRBD2 (6 bases). Per the germline V gene, CDR1 is WSHSY and CDR2 is SAAADI. The CDR3 loop spans 15 amino acids. V lost 2 bases to trimming and J lost 9 bases, with 20 bases between them. CDR3 residues: CASSEDGAPKRAQYF. The CDR3 coding sequence is TGCGCCAGCAGTGAGGACGGGGCACCAAAGCGGGCGCAGTACTTC.

This clonotype was observed a few times. The V gene is TRBV12-3 or TRBV12-4, the J gene TRBJ2-7; 7 positions match TRBD1. This CDR3 has 13 residues. The junction had 5 bases not matched to a gene; V was cut back by 7 bases and J by 2 bases. The CDR3 DNA sequence: TGTGCCAGCACCCGGGACAGACCCTACGAGCAGTACTTC. Its protein is CASTRDRPYEQYF.

This clonotype was detected many times. The J gene is TRBJ2-7, the V gene TRBV29-1; 8 nucleotides agree with TRBD1. Germline CDR1 is SQVTM and CDR2 is ANQGSEA. V was clipped by 5 bases and J by 4 bases; unmatched bases: 7. The CDR3 has 13 residues. CDR3 nucleotide sequence: TGCAGCGTTAGGACAGGGTCCCCGTACGAGCAGTACTTC. This sequence encodes CSVRTGSPYEQYF.

Only a few counts were recorded for this clonotype. This chain joins TRBV6-6 and TRBJ2-5; D remains unclear. Germline V gene data show CDR1 as MNHNY and CDR2 as SVGAGI (reference sequence). Trimming removed 1 base at V and 5 bases at J, with 5 bases between. This CDR3 comprises 12 residues. For the CDR3, the DNA is TGTGCCAGCAGTTACTTTAGGGAGACCCAGTACTTC. This gives the protein CASSYFRETQYF.

The J gene is TRBJ2-7, the V gene TRBV20-1; no clear D gene. V shed 0 bases and J shed 2 bases, with 11 bases lying between them. This CDR3 is 14 amino acids long. CDR1 is DFQATT, CDR2 SNEGSKA, per germline (reference sequence). CDR3 DNA sequence: TGCAGTGCTAGAGATGGCGCAGTCACCTACGAGCAGTACTTC. This sequence encodes CSARDGAVTYEQYF.